Reported below is one T cell receptor beta chain. Generated by immunoSEQ multiplex PCR, the TCRdb table keeps only in-frame clones and is missing some. Counted here are around 1,000 clones, 20% to 25% occurring once; the ten biggest clones make up approximately 12%. These data originate in a study of T cells in localized non-small cell lung cancer. The receptor comes from a man aged 35 to 69 with stage III squamous cell lung carcinoma. The sequences come from normal lung tissue next to the tumor, collected before any cancer treatment.

The CDR3 here is CASSPRRLAGPTDTQYF. The DNA of the CDR3 is TGTGCCAGCAGCCCCAGACGACTAGCGGGGCCCACAGATACGCAGTATTTT. The gene calls are TRBV11-3 and TRBJ2-3; the match to TRBD2 covers 11 bases. The CDR3 has 17 residues. The trim removed 5 bases at V and 2 bases at J, leaving 9 bases unmatched. Per the germline V gene, CDR1 is SGHNT and CDR2 is YENEEA.